These 8 T cell receptor beta chains came from one sample sequenced in a study of identical twins' blood T cells. Via MiXCR, TCRdb re-called the 5' RACE reads, giving one row per CDR3 protein. This table holds hundreds of thousands of distinct CDR3 sequences, roughly 27% found once. The sequencing sample was made of PBMCs. The receptors come from a woman aged 18-55 years in good health.

The chain is built from TRBV20-1 and TRBJ2-1, with D tentatively TRBD2 (6 bases). Germline CDR1 and CDR2: DFQATT and SNEGSKA (reference sequence). Trimming took off 5 bases at V and 4 bases at J, with 12 bases between the two ends. The CDR3 has 13 amino acids. The CDR3 here is CSAPRDGYNEQFF. Here the CDR3 DNA reads TGCAGTGCTCCGCGGGACGGGTACAATGAGCAGTTCTTC.

This chain connects TRBV19 to TRBJ1-1, with D hard to call. Germline loops: CDR1 LNHDA, CDR2 SQIVND (reference sequence). Deletions cut 2 bases from V and 10 bases from J, with 8 bases between. This CDR3 region has 11 residues. The CDR3 region is CASSIIHRAFF. CDR3 nucleotides: TGTGCCAGTAGTATAATTCACAGAGCTTTCTTT.

This clonotype came up a few times. The chain combines TRBV9 with TRBJ2-1; D call uncertain. Germline CDR1 reads SGDLS; CDR2 reads YYNGEE. Trimming pared 3 bases from V and 3 bases from J, leaving 7 bases between. The CDR3 loop spans 13 amino acids. The chain's CDR3 is CASSEVSYNEQFF. The CDR3 coding sequence is TGTGCCAGCAGCGAGGTGAGCTACAATGAGCAGTTCTTC.

The chain couples TRBV5-1 to TRBJ2-4; no reliable D call. CDR1 and CDR2 (germline): SGHRS, YFSETQ. The CDR3 loop spans 13 amino acids. V lost 4 bases, J lost 5 bases, and 10 bases lay in between. DNA for the CDR3: TGCGCCAGCAGCCCTCCGGGTGAAAACATTCAGTACTTC. It specifies CASSPPGENIQYF. Filled out from reference TRBV5-1 and TRBJ2-4, the complete variable domain reads KAGVTQTPRYLIKTRGQQVTLSCSPISGHRSVSWYQQTPGQGLQFLFEYFSETQRNKGNFPGRFSGRQFSNSRSEMNVSTLELGDSALYLCASSPPGENIQYFGAGTRLSVL.

The chain recombines TRBV7-9 with TRBJ2-7; the D is unclear. Trimming cost V 2 bases and J 2 bases, with 7 bases left between them. Germline CDR1 reads SEHNR; CDR2 reads FQNEAQ (reference sequence). The CDR3 runs to 13 residues. The CDR3 region has the DNA TGTGCCAGCAGCTTAACATCTCCCTACGAGCAGTACTTC. This translates into CASSLTSPYEQYF.

V and J are TRBV29-1 and TRBJ2-1; TRBD2 aligns across 8 bases. Per germline, CDR1 SQVTM and CDR2 ANQGSEA. The CDR3 extends over 14 amino acids. V gave up 5 bases and J gave up 10 bases; unmatched junction bases: 13. The CDR3 DNA follows: TGCAGCGTTACCGGACTAGCTCTACGTTGGGAGCAGTTCTTC. It is translated as CSVTGLALRWEQFF.

This clonotype has ten or more counts. The chain couples TRBV6-2 or TRBV6-3 to TRBJ1-6; no clear D. Per germline, CDR1 MNHEY and CDR2 SVGEGT. Trimming took 0 bases from V and 0 from J, leaving 15 bases between them. The CDR3 loop spans 19 amino acids. CDR3 coding DNA: TGTGCCAGCAGTTACTCGGGAAGGCGAACATCCTCCTATAATTCACCCCTCCACTTT. It codes for CASSYSGRRTSSYNSPLHF.

In this sample, this clonotype turned up a few times. V gene TRBV11-2 combines with J gene TRBJ1-6; D is possibly TRBD1 (5 bases). The germline V and J ends were trimmed by 5 bases and 14 bases, with 22 bases remaining between them. The CDR3 contains 15 residues. Germline loops: CDR1 SGHAT, CDR2 FQNNGV. The CDR3 coding sequence is TGTGCCAGCAGCGCTCGACAGCTTGGAAATTCGGCCCTCCACTTT. It yields the protein CASSARQLGNSALHF.